Listed below are T cell receptor beta chains from one sample, sequenced in a study of identical twins. One entry per CDR3 protein, called by TCRdb with MiXCR from the 5' RACE reads. Of approximately 1.8 million distinct CDR3 sequences in the sample, about 30% were seen once. Input material: cord blood. These receptors were obtained from a newborn girl in good health. Both conserved end residues are part of each CDR3. The order of the fields is clone size, CDR3 length, J gene, D gene, V gene, CDR3 protein, CDR3 DNA. D genes are given only for firm matches. Clone sizes are given selectively: once, few, many, or a class where the clone is expanded.

size: NA
length: 15
J: TRBJ2-5
D: NA
V: TRBV4-1
CDR3: CASSQVGLAGGTQYF
DNA: TGCGCCAGCAGCCAAGTCGGTCTAGCTGGGGGGACCCAGTACTTC

size: NA
length: 15
J: TRBJ2-5
D: NA
V: TRBV5-1
CDR3: CASSLEALGDNEQYF
DNA: TGCGCCAGCAGCTTGGAAGCGCTGGGGGACAATGAGCAGTACTTC

size: few
length: 14
J: TRBJ2-7
D: TRBD1
V: TRBV29-1
CDR3: CSVTGGTVGYEQYF
DNA: TGCAGCGTTACCGGTGGGACAGTAGGATACGAGCAGTACTTC

size: few
length: 15
J: TRBJ1-2
D: NA
V: TRBV13
CDR3: CASSLAGVLDYGYTF
DNA: TGTGCCAGCAGCTTAGCTGGGGTCTTAGACTATGGCTACACCTTC

size: few
length: 15
J: TRBJ1-2
D: NA
V: TRBV25-1
CDR3: CASRGDTGRNYGYTF
DNA: TGTGCCAGCAGGGGAGATACAGGGAGAAACTATGGCTACACCTTC

size: NA
length: 15
J: TRBJ2-7
D: NA
V: TRBV5-1
CDR3: CASSLVTGATYEQYF
DNA: TGCGCCAGCAGCTTGGTGACCGGGGCAACCTACGAGCAGTACTTC

size: few
length: 15
J: TRBJ2-7
D: TRBD2
V: TRBV27
CDR3: CASSFGTSGRAVQYF
DNA: TGTGCCAGCAGTTTCGGGACTAGCGGGAGGGCCGTGCAGTACTTC

size: NA
length: 15
J: TRBJ2-5
D: TRBD1
V: TRBV7-9
CDR3: CASSLGQGINQPQYF
DNA: TGTGCCAGCAGCTTAGGACAGGGTATCAATCAGCCCCAGTACTTC

size: NA
length: 13
J: TRBJ2-2
D: TRBD2
V: TRBV29-1
CDR3: CSSLSGAGGELFF
DNA: TGCAGCTCTCTTAGCGGGGCTGGCGGGGAGCTGTTTTTT

size: NA
length: 15
J: TRBJ1-1
D: NA
V: TRBV5-1
CDR3: CASSLELGANTEAFF
DNA: TGCGCCAGCAGCTTGGAGCTGGGGGCGAACACTGAAGCTTTCTTT

size: few
length: 11
J: TRBJ2-3
D: NA
V: TRBV27
CDR3: CASSLGYNQYF
DNA: TGTGCCAGCAGTTTGGGCTACAACCAGTATTTT

size: NA
length: 15
J: TRBJ2-1
D: TRBD2
V: TRBV20-1
CDR3: CSARIGTSDVNEQFF
DNA: TGCAGTGCTAGGATCGGGACTAGCGACGTCAATGAGCAGTTCTTC

size: NA
length: 15
J: TRBJ1-5
D: NA
V: TRBV10-2
CDR3: CASSEIRRGNQPQHF
DNA: TGCGCCAGCAGTGAGATCAGGAGGGGCAATCAGCCCCAGCATTTT

size: few
length: 15
J: TRBJ1-5
D: TRBD1
V: TRBV7-2
CDR3: CASSSGTGYNQPQHF
DNA: TGTGCCAGCAGCTCCGGGACAGGGTACAATCAGCCCCAGCATTTT

size: many
length: 16
J: TRBJ2-1
D: NA
V: TRBV7-9
CDR3: CASTTLGHSGSNEQFF
DNA: TGTGCCAGCACCACATTGGGACATTCCGGGAGCAATGAGCAGTTCTTC

size: NA
length: 14
J: TRBJ2-1
D: TRBD2
V: TRBV2
CDR3: CASIGLAGGKEQFF
DNA: TGTGCCAGCATAGGGCTAGCGGGAGGGAAAGAGCAGTTCTTC

size: NA
length: 14
J: TRBJ1-4
D: NA
V: TRBV28
CDR3: CASSGTSRDEKLFF
DNA: TGTGCCAGCAGTGGGACATCCAGGGATGAAAAACTGTTTTTT

size: many
length: 16
J: TRBJ2-7
D: TRBD1
V: TRBV2
CDR3: CASSQIRTGPTYEQYF
DNA: TGTGCCAGCAGCCAAATCAGGACAGGCCCCACCTACGAGCAGTACTTC

size: NA
length: 13
J: TRBJ2-3
D: TRBD2
V: TRBV20-1
CDR3: CSATSGSRDTQYF
DNA: TGCAGTGCCACCAGCGGGAGCAGGGATACGCAGTATTTT

size: NA
length: 17
J: TRBJ2-1
D: TRBD2
V: TRBV7-2
CDR3: CASSLWWGTSGSIEQFF
DNA: TGTGCCAGCAGCTTATGGTGGGGAACTAGCGGGAGCATAGAGCAGTTCTTC